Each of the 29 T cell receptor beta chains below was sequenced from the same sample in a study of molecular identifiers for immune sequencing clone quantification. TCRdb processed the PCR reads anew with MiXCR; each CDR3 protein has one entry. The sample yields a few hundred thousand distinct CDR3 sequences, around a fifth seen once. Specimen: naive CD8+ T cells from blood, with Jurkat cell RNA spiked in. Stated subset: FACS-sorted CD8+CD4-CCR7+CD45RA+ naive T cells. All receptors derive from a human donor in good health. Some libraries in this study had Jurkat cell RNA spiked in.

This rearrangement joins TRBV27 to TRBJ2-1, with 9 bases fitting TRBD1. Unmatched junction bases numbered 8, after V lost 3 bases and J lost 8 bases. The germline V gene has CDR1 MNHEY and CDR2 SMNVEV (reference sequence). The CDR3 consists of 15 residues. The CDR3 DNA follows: TGTGCCAGCAGTTTTTTACAGGGGGCGATAGATGAGCAGTTCTTC. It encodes CASSFLQGAIDEQFF.

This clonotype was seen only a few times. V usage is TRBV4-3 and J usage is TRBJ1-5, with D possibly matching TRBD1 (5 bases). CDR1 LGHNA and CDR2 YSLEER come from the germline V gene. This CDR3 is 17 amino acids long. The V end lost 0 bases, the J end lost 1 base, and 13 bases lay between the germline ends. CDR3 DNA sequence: TGCGCCAGCAGCCAAGACGGGATCAGGGAAAGCAATCAGCCCCAGCATTTT. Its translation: CASSQDGIRESNQPQHF.

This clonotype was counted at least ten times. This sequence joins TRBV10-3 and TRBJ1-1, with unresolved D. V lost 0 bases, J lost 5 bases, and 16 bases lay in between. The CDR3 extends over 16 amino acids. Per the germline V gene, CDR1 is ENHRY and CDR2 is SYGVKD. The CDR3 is CAISESGDSTGTEAFF. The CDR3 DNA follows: TGTGCCATCAGTGAGTCGGGAGATAGCACGGGGACTGAAGCTTTCTTT.

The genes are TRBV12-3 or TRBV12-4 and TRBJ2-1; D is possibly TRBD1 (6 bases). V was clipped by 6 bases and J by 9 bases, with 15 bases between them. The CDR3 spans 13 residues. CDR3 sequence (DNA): TGTGCCAGCAGCTTCAGGGGAAGGGCTGAGCAGTTCTTC. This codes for CASSFRGRAEQFF.

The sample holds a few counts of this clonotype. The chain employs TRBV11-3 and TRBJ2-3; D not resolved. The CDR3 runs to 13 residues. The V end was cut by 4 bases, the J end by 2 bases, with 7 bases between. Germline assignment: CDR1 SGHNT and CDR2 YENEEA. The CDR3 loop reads CASSSRNTDTQYF. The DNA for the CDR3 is TGTGCCAGCAGCTCCCGAAACACAGATACGCAGTATTTT.

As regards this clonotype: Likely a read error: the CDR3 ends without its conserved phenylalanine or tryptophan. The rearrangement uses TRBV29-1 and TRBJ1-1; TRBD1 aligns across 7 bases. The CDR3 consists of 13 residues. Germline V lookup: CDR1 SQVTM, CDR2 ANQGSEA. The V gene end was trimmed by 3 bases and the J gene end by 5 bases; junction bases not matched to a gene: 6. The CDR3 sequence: CSVEFRGITEAFI. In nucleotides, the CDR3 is TGCAGCGTTGAGTTCAGGGGGATTACTGAAGCTTTCATT.

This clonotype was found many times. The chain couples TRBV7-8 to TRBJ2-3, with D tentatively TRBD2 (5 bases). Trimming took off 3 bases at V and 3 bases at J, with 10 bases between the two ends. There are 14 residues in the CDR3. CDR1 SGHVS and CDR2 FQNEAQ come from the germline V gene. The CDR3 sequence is CASSFGRGTDTQYF. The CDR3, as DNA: TGTGCCAGCAGCTTTGGTCGAGGGACAGATACGCAGTATTTT.

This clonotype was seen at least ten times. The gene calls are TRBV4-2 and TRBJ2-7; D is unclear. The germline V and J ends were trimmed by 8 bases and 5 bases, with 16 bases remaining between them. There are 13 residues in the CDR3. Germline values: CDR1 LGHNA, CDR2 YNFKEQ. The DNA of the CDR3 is TGTGCCAGCTCCCCCTCGGTTGTGGACGAGCAGTACTTC. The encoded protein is CASSPSVVDEQYF.

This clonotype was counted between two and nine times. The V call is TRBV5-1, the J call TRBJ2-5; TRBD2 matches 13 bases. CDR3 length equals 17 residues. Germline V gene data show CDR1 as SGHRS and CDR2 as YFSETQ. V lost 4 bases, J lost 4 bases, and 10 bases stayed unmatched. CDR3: CASSNTRTSGSRETQYF. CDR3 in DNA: TGCGCCAGCAGCAACACCAGGACTAGCGGGAGTCGAGAGACCCAGTACTTC.

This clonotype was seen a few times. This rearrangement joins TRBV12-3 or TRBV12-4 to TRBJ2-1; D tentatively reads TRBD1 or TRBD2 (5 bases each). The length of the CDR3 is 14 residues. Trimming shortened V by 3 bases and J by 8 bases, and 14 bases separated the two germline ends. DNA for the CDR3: TGTGCCAGCAGTTTCGGGACCCGACGGGATGAGCAGTTCTTC. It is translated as CASSFGTRRDEQFF.

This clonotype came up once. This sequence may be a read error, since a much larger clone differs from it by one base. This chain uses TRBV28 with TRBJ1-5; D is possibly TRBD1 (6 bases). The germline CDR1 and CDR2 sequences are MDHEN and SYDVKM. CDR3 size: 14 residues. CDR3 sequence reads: CAGSPGRGNQPQHF. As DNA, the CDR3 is TGTGCCGGCAGTCCAGGGAGGGGGAATCAGCCCCAGCATTTT. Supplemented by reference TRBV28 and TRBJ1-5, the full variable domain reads DVKVTQSSRYLVKRTGEKVFLECVQDMDHENMFWYRQDPGLGLRLIYFSYDVKMKEKGDIPEGYSVSREKKERFSLILESASTNQTSMYLCAGSPGRGNQPQHFGDGTRLSIL.

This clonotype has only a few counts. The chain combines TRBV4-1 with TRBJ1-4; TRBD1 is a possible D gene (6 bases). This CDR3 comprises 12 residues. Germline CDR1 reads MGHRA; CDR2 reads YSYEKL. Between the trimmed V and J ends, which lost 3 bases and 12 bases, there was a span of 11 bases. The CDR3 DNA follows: TGCGCCAGCAGCCAGGGGGGCTGGGAACTGTTTTTT. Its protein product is CASSQGGWELFF.

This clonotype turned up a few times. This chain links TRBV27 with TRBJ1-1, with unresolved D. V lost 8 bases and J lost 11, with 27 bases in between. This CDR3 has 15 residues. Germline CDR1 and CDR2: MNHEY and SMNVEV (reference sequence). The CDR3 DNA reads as TGTGCCAGCGGCCTAATCCCTTTTACAGCCGGGTTTGCTTTCTTT. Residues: CASGLIPFTAGFAFF.

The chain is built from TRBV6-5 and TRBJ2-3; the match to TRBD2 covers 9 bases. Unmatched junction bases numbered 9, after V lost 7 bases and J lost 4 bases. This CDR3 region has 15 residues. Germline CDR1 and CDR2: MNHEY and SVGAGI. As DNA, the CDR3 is TGTGCCAGCATGATCGCTAGCGGGGTCGCAGATACGCAGTATTTT. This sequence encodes CASMIASGVADTQYF.

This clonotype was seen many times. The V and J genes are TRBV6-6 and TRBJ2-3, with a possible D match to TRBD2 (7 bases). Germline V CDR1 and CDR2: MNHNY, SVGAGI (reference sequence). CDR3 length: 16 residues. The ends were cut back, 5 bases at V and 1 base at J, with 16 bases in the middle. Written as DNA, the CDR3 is TGTGCCAGCAGTGGTGGCGGGGGCCCCCGCACAGATACGCAGTATTTT. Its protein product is CASSGGGGPRTDTQYF.

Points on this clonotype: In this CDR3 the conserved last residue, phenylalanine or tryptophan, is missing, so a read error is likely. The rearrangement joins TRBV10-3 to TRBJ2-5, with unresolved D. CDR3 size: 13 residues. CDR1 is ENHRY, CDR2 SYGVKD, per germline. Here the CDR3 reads CDISDETVQTQYL. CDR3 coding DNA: TGTGACATCAGTGACGAGACCGTACAGACCCAGTACCTC.

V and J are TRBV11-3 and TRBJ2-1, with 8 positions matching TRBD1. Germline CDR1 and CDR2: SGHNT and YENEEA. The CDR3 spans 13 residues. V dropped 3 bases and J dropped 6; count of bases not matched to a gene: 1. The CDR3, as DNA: TGTGCCAGCAGCTTGACAGGGGTCAATGAGCAGTTCTTC. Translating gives CASSLTGVNEQFF. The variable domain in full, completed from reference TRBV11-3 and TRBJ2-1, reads EAGVVQSPRYKIIEKKQPVAFWCNPISGHNTLYWYLQNLGQGPELLIRYENEEAVDDSQLPKDRFSAERLKGVDSTLKIQPAELGDSAVYLCASSLTGVNEQFFGPGTRLTVL.

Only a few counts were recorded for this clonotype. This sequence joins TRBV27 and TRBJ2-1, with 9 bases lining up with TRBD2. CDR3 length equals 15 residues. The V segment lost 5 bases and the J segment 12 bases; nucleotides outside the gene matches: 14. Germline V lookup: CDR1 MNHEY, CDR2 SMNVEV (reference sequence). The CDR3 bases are TGTGCCAGCAGTCTCTCGGTGGTAGCGGGGGTAGGGCAGTTCTTC. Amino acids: CASSLSVVAGVGQFF.

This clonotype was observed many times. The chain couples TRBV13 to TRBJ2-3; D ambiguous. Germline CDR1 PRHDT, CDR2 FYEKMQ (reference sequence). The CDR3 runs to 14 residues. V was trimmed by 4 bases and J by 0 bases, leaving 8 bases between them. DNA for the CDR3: TGTGCCAGCAGCTCCGAGACGAGCACAGATACGCAGTATTTT. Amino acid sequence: CASSSETSTDTQYF.

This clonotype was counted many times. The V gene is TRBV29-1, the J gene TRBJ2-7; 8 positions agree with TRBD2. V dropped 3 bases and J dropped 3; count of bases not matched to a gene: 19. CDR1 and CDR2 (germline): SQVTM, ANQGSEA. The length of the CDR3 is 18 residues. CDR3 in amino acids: CSVDNSGGARTSIYEQYF. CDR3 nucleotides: TGCAGCGTTGACAATTCGGGGGGGGCCCGAACGTCAATCTACGAGCAGTACTTC.

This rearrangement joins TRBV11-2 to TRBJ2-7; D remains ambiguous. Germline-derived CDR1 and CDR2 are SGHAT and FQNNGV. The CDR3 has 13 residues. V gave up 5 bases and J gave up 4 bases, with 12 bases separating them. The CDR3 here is CASSPWQRYEQYF. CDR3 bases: TGTGCCAGCAGCCCCTGGCAGAGGTACGAGCAGTACTTC.

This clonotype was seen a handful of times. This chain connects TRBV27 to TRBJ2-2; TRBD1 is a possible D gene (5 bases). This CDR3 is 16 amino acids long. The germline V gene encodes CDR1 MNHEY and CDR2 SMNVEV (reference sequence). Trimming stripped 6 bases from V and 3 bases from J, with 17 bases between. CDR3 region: CASRGSKDSYTGELFF. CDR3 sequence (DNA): TGTGCCAGCAGGGGATCCAAAGACAGTTACACCGGGGAGCTGTTTTTT.

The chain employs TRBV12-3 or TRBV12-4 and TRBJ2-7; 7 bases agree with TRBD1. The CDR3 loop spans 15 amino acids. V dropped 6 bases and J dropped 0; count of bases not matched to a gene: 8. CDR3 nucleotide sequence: TGTGCCAGCAGCACGACACAGGGGAGCTCCTACGAGCAGTACTTC. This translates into CASSTTQGSSYEQYF.

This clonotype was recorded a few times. The CDR3 is CSARDPSRTVYNSPLHF. The CDR3 region has the DNA TGCAGTGCTAGAGACCCATCCCGGACAGTCTATAATTCACCCCTCCACTTT. V gene TRBV20-1 combines with J gene TRBJ1-6, with D perhaps matching TRBD1 (6 bases). The V end lost 0 bases, the J end lost 3 bases, and 15 bases lay between the germline ends. Germline V lookup: CDR1 DFQATT, CDR2 SNEGSKA (reference sequence). The CDR3 spans 17 residues.

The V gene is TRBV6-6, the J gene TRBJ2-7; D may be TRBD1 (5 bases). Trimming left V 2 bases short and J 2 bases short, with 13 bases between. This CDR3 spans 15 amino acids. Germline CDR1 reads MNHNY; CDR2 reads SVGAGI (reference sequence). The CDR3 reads CASSYPGGQTYEQYF. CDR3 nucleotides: TGTGCCAGCAGTTACCCCGGTGGACAAACCTACGAGCAGTACTTC.

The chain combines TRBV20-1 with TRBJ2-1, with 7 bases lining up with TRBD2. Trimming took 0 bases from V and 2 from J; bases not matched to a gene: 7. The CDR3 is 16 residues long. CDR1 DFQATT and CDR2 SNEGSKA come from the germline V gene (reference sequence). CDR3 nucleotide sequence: TGCAGTGCTAGAGACCCCCTAGCGGCCCCCTACAATGAGCAGTTCTTC. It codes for CSARDPLAAPYNEQFF.

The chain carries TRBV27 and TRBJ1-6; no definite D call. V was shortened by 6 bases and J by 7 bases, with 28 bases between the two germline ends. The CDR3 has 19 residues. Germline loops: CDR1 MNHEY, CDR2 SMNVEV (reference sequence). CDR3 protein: CASRGVIIRGAGVNSPLHF. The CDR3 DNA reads TGTGCCAGCAGGGGCGTGATAATTCGGGGAGCGGGAGTCAATTCACCCCTCCACTTT.

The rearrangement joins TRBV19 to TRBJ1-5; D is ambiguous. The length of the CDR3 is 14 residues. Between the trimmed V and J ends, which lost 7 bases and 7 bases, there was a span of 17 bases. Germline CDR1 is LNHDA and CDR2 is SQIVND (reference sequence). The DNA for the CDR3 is TGTGCCAGTATTTCTTCGCTGGGAAGCCAGCCCCAGCATTTT. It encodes CASISSLGSQPQHF.

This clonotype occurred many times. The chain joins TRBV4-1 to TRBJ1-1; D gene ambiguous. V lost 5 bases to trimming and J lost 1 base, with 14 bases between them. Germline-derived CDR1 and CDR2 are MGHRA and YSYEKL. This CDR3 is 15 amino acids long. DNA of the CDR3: TGCGCCAGCAGCGAAGTTTTAAGAACGAACACTGAAGCTTTCTTT. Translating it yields CASSEVLRTNTEAFF.